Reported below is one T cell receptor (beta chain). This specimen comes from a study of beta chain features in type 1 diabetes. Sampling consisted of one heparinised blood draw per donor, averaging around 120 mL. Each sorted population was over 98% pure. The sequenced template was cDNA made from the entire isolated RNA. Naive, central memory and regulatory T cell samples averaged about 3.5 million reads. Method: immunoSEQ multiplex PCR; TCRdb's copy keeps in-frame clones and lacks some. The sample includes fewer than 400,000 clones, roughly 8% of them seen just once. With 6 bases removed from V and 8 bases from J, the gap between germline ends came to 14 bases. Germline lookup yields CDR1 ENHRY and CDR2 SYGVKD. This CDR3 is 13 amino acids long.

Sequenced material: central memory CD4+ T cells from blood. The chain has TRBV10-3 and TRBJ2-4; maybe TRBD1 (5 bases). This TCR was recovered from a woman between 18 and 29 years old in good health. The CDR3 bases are TGTGCCATCAGGGCCCCAGGGTGGGACATTCAGTACTTC. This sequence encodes CAIRAPGWDIQYF.